This T cell receptor beta chain was recovered during a study of T cell responses to AZD1222 COVID-19 vaccine. Regarding the study as a whole: Donor demographics were predominantly white British with a female majority; clonal diversity may be underestimated.

The CDR3 sequence is 14 residues long. V lost 5 bases and J lost 0, with 8 bases in between. The germline V gene has CDR1 SGHTA and CDR2 FQGNSA. Comment on this clone: The antigen is not known.

Clones were read by immunoSEQ multiplex PCR, and TCRdb kept only the in-frame ones, dropping some. The profile shows 150,000 to 200,000 clones, approximately 95% of them singletons. The chain recombines TRBV7-2 with TRBJ1-3, with a tentative D call TRBD1 (5 bases). The origin of this receptor is an adult in good health. The sample in question was peripheral blood, obtained on day 0 of AZD1222 vaccination. The CDR3 DNA reads TGTGCCAGCAGCCCAGGGAACTCTGGAAACACCATATATTTT. Protein sequence: CASSPGNSGNTIYF. Full variable domain (remainder filled in from reference TRBV7-2 and TRBJ1-3): GAGVSQSPSNKVTEKGKDVELRCDPISGHTALYWYRQSLGQGLEFLIYFQGNSAPDKSGLPSDRFSAERTGGSVSTLTIQRTQQEDSAVYLCASSPGNSGNTIYFGEGSWLTVV.